A single T cell receptor (beta chain) is shown here with its context. Its specificity is unknown. Additional DNA sequences in this sample encode the identical CDR3. Clones were read by immunoSEQ multiplex PCR, and TCRdb kept only the in-frame ones, dropping some. The sample holds tens of thousands of clones; roughly 89% are singletons and the top ten take 4% to 6%. This CDR3 has 14 amino acids. CDR1 and CDR2 from the germline V gene are MNHEY and SVGAGI. Between the trimmed V and J ends, which lost 0 bases and 5 bases, there was a span of 8 bases. The sample is drawn from a study of T cell responses to AZD1222 COVID-19 vaccine. Study results and caveats: Dominant CD4 TCR responses targeted spike regions 160-218 and 743-854.

Sample: peripheral blood, taken on day 0 of MenACWY control vaccination. The receptor was derived from an adult in good health. V and J are TRBV6-5 and TRBJ1-5, with no clear D. CDR3 residues: CASSYSNTDQPQHF. In DNA form, the CDR3 reads TGTGCCAGCAGTTACTCGAATACGGATCAGCCCCAGCATTTT.